This paragraph reports one TCR beta chain. Its target is unknown. The data are from a study of type 1 regulatory T cells. The wider study: T-allo10 is an in vitro-generated, Tr1-enriched CD4 T cell product specific for alloantigen. Findings and caveats of the study: Compared with non-type 1 regulatory T cells, type 1 regulatory T cells showed a more restricted TCR repertoire.

A single record per CDR3 protein comes from TCRdb applying MiXCR to the reads. The repertoire consists of some 60,000 distinct CDR3 sequences, with roughly 60% occurring once and the leading ten covering less than 2%. The germline CDR1 and CDR2 sequences are SGHTA and FQGTGA. The V and J ends lost 0 bases and 5 bases respectively, with 8 bases between them. CDR3 size: 14 residues. The receptor was derived from a human donor in good health. This chain uses TRBV7-3 with TRBJ2-1; unclear D gene. Sequencing input: cultured non-Tr1 T cells, either the whole culture or a sorted T cell fraction (not recorded which). The CDR3 DNA reads TGTGCCAGCAGCTTAACCCATGGGGACAATGAGCAGTTCTTC. Amino acid sequence: CASSLTHGDNEQFF.